The 18 T cell receptor beta chains presented below share a single source sample, sequenced in a study of CD8+CD57+ T cells in acquired aplastic anemia. The use of genomic DNA as template underpinned the TCR beta VDJ and CDR3 profiling. TCRdb redid the calling of the reads with MiXCR, one entry per CDR3 protein. The sample records some 280,000 distinct CDR3 sequences, roughly three fifths being singletons. The source material was sorted CD4+, CD8+, or CD8+CD57+ T cells (not recorded which) from PBMCs. The receptors were sampled from a human donor with severe aplastic anemia or a healthy control (not recorded which).

About this clonotype itself: This likely comes from a read error, as the CDR3 has no conserved phenylalanine or tryptophan at its end. This chain links TRBV20-1 with TRBJ1-3; D gene uncertain. This CDR3 is built from 12 residues. Trimming took off 0 bases at V and 4 bases at J, with 4 bases between the two ends. CDR1 and CDR2 (germline): DFQATT, SNEGSKA (reference sequence). The CDR3 DNA reads TGCAGTGCTAGAGAAGGGGGAAACACCATATATCTT. It is translated as CSAREGGNTIYL.

The J gene is TRBJ2-7, the V gene TRBV11-2; the match to TRBD1 covers 7 bases. With V trimmed by 6 bases and J by 4 bases, 12 bases remained unmatched. The germline V gene encodes CDR1 SGHAT and CDR2 FQNNGV. The CDR3 totals 15 residues. CDR3 nucleotide sequence: TGTGCCAGCAGAATCCCGGGACAGCCTCCGTACGAGCAGTACTTC. Amino acid sequence: CASRIPGQPPYEQYF.

This clonotype was observed many times. The V and J genes are TRBV20-1 and TRBJ1-6; TRBD1 matches at 8 bases. The trim removed 5 bases at V and 6 bases at J, leaving 6 bases unmatched. Germline V gene sequence: CDR1 DFQATT, CDR2 SNEGSKA (reference sequence). The length of the CDR3 is 14 residues. CDR3 region: CSASDRGGNSPLHF. The CDR3 DNA reads as TGCAGTGCTTCTGACAGGGGTGGTAATTCACCCCTCCACTTT.

This rearrangement joins TRBV15 to TRBJ2-1, with 10 nucleotides matching TRBD2. This CDR3 has 17 amino acids. In germline, CDR1 is LNHNV, CDR2 YYDKDF (reference sequence). The V gene end was trimmed by 0 bases and the J gene end by 3 bases; junction bases not matched to a gene: 5. CDR3 region: CATSRDGRTSGYNEQFF. CDR3 DNA sequence: TGTGCCACCAGCAGAGATGGGCGGACTAGCGGCTACAATGAGCAGTTCTTC.

The chain carries TRBV7-3 and TRBJ1-1; 8 bases agree with TRBD1. Trimming removed 2 bases from V and 3 bases from J; junction bases left unmatched: 5. CDR1 SGHTA and CDR2 FQGTGA come from the germline V gene. The length of the CDR3 is 15 residues. The CDR3 protein is CASSLAQGADTEAFF. Written as DNA, the CDR3 is TGTGCCAGCAGCTTAGCGCAGGGGGCAGACACTGAAGCTTTCTTT.

The chain has TRBV20-1 and TRBJ1-4; TRBD1 matches 7 bases. Trimming removed 6 bases from V and 7 bases from J; junction bases left unmatched: 8. This CDR3 contains 13 residues. Germline V gene data show CDR1 as DFQATT and CDR2 as SNEGSKA (reference sequence). The CDR3 DNA sequence: TGCAGTGCAGCGGACAGGAGCTCTGAAAAACTGTTTTTT. Its translation: CSAADRSSEKLFF.

This clonotype turned up a few times. The rearrangement joins TRBV2 to TRBJ1-2; D not certain. Looked up from germline, CDR1 is SNHLY and CDR2 is FYNNEI. Between the trimmed V and J ends, which lost 3 bases and 7 bases, there was a span of 3 bases. This CDR3 is built from 10 residues. The CDR3 bases are TGTGCCAGCAGTGACCCTGGCTACACCTTC. Translated, it gives CASSDPGYTF.

The V gene is TRBV20-1, the J gene TRBJ2-1, with 7 bases aligning to TRBD1. With V trimmed by 6 bases and J by 2 bases, 10 bases remained unmatched. Germline V gene lookup returns CDR1 DFQATT and CDR2 SNEGSKA (reference sequence). CDR3 length: 15 residues. CDR3 protein: CSATHSGQPYNEQFF. The CDR3 DNA reads as TGCAGTGCCACGCACTCGGGACAGCCCTACAATGAGCAGTTCTTC.

This clonotype was observed at least ten times. This CDR3 is CSLGRANSPLHF. The CDR3 bases are TGCAGTCTGGGCAGGGCAAATTCACCCCTCCACTTT. This chain connects TRBV20-1 to TRBJ1-6; perhaps TRBD1 as D (5 bases). Trimming cost V 8 bases and J 7 bases, with 12 bases left between them. The CDR3 sequence is 12 residues long. Germline assignment: CDR1 DFQATT and CDR2 SNEGSKA (reference sequence).

This chain uses TRBV20-1 with TRBJ2-3; 8 bases fit TRBD2. Losses at the gene ends were 3 bases for V and 4 bases for J; bases not matched to a gene: 9. The CDR3 is 15 amino acids. Germline values: CDR1 DFQATT, CDR2 SNEGSKA (reference sequence). CDR3 nucleotides: TGCAGTGCTAGGCCCTCGACGGGAGGGCCAGATACGCAGTATTTT. It specifies CSARPSTGGPDTQYF.

This clonotype was counted a few times. V and J are TRBV28 and TRBJ2-7; the D gene is possibly TRBD2 (5 bases). V was trimmed by 3 bases and J by 5 bases, leaving 14 bases between them. Germline assignment: CDR1 MDHEN and CDR2 SYDVKM. The length of the CDR3 is 14 residues. CDR3 residues: CASSLMGVYHEQYF. The CDR3 DNA sequence: TGTGCCAGCAGTTTGATGGGAGTTTACCACGAGCAGTACTTC.

This clonotype was seen once. Relative to the germline gene, one junction end is altered; a read error may explain this. The chain recombines TRBV7-2 with TRBJ2-4; 14 bases map to TRBD2. Germline assignment: CDR1 SGHTA and CDR2 FQGNSA. The CDR3 extends over 20 amino acids. The CDR3 is CASSLGRRLAGGLAKSIQYF. As DNA, the CDR3 is TGTGCCAGCAGCTTAGGTCGTCGACTAGCGGGGGGGCTAGCCAAAAGCATTCAGTACTTC.

Turning to this clonotype: The junction shows a germline mismatch at one end, possibly a read error. The CDR3 DNA reads TGTGCCAGCGAACTAGGGACAGTCTACTATGACTACACCTTC. Its protein product is CASELGTVYYDYTF. This chain connects TRBV2 to TRBJ1-2; 7 nucleotides line up with TRBD1. The CDR3 is 14 residues long. Germline assignment: CDR1 SNHLY and CDR2 FYNNEI.

The CDR3 loop reads CASSIKTGVRNTQYF. CDR3 coding DNA: TGTGCCAGCAGCATAAAGACAGGGGTTCGGAATACGCAGTATTTT. This chain links TRBV7-9 with TRBJ2-3; 8 bases agree with TRBD1. V shed 5 bases, J shed 7 bases, and the junction held 11 bases outside the gene matches. The CDR3 loop spans 15 amino acids. Per germline, CDR1 SEHNR and CDR2 FQNEAQ (reference sequence).

The rearrangement uses TRBV2 and TRBJ1-1; D gene ambiguous. CDR3 length: 13 amino acids. The V gene lost 2 bases and the J gene lost 5 bases, with 9 bases spanning the gap. Germline values: CDR1 SNHLY, CDR2 FYNNEI. CDR3 residues: CASSELGGTEAFF. The CDR3 region has the DNA TGTGCCAGCAGTGAATTGGGCGGGACTGAAGCTTTCTTT.

This clonotype was detected ten times or more. This chain links TRBV7-2 with TRBJ2-7; TRBD1 is a possible D gene (6 bases). V gave up 2 bases and J gave up 2 bases, with 25 bases separating them. The CDR3 is 19 amino acids. The germline CDR1 and CDR2 sequences are SGHTA and FQGNSA. The CDR3 here is CASSLPRDTPKAVPYEQYF. In nucleotides, the CDR3 is TGTGCCAGCAGCTTACCCAGGGACACCCCGAAGGCGGTACCCTACGAGCAGTACTTC.

The genes are TRBV7-4 and TRBJ1-1; D is unclear. V gave up 6 bases and J gave up 1 base, with 21 bases separating them. There are 17 residues in the CDR3. Germline values: CDR1 SGHVT, CDR2 SQSDAQ. The CDR3 reads CASSPGLGYGKNTEAFF. CDR3 sequence (DNA): TGTGCCAGCAGTCCGGGCTTGGGGTACGGAAAGAACACTGAAGCTTTCTTT.

This clonotype has just one count. The chain links TRBV24-1 to TRBJ2-1, with 11 bases fitting TRBD2. CDR1 is KGHDR, CDR2 SFDVKD, per germline. The ends lost 5 bases at V and 5 bases at J; junction bases unmatched: 1. The length of the CDR3 is 14 residues. The CDR3 loop is CATSGSGGDNEQFF. The CDR3 DNA reads TGTGCCACCAGTGGTAGCGGGGGGGACAATGAGCAGTTCTTC.